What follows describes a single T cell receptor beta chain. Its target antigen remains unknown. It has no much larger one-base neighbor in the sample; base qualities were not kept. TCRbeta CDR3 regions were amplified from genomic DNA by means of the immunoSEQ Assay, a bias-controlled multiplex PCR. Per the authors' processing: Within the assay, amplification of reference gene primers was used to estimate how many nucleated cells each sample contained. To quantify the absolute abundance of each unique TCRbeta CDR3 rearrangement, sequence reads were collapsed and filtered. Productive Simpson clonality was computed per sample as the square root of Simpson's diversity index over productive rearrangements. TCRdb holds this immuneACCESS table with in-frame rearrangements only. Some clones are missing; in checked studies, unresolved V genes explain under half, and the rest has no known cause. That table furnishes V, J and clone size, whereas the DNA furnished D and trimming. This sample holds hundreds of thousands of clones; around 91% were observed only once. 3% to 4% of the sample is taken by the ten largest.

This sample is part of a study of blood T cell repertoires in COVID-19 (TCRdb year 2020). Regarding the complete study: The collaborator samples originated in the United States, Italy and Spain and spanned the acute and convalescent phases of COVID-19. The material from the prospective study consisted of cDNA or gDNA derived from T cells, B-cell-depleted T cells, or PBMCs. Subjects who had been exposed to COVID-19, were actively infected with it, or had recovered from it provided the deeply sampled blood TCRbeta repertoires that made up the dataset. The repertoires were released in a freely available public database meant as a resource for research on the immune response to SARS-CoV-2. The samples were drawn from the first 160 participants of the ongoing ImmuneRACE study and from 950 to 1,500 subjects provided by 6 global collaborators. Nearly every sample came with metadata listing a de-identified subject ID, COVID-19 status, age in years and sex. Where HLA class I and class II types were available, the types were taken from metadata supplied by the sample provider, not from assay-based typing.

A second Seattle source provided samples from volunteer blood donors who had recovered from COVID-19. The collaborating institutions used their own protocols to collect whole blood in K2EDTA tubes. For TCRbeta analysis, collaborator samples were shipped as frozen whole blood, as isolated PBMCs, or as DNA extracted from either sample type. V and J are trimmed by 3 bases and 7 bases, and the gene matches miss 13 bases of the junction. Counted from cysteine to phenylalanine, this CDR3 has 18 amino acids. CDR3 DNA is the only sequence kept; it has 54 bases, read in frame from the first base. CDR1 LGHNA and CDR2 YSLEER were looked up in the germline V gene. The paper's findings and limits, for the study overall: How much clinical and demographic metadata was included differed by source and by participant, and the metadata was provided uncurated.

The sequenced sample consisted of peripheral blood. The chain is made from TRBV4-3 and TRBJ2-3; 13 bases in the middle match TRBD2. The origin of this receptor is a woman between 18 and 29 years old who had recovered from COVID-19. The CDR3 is CASSQGAGTSGTQYTQYF. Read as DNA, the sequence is TGCGCCAGCAGCCAGGGGGCGGGGACTAGCGGGACCCAGTATACGCAGTATTTT.